What follows are 22 T cell receptor beta chains derived from one specimen sequenced in a study of blood T cell repertoires in COVID-19. Clones were sequenced by immunoSEQ multiplex PCR, and TCRdb holds only the in-frame ones, with some missing. The data hold a few hundred thousand clones, with approximately 87% observed a single time. The specimen sequenced was PBMCs or T cells enriched from blood (not recorded which). These receptors were collected from a woman in her 50s who had recovered from COVID-19.

V usage is TRBV10-3 and J usage is TRBJ1-4, with D uncertain. This CDR3 comprises 15 residues. Germline values: CDR1 ENHRY, CDR2 SYGVKD. V was shortened by 10 bases and J by 4 bases, with 19 bases between the two germline ends. The DNA for the CDR3 is TGTGCCAGCCAACCCGGACGGGAGAATAATGAAAAACTGTTTTTT. It encodes CASQPGRENNEKLFF.

The chain is built from TRBV9 and TRBJ1-2, with no clear D. The germline V and J ends were trimmed by 0 bases and 3 bases, with 6 bases remaining between them. This CDR3 has 13 amino acids. In germline, CDR1 is SGDLS, CDR2 YYNGEE. The CDR3 DNA is TGTGCCAGCAGCGTAGCGCAGGACTATGGCTACACCTTC. Translating it yields CASSVAQDYGYTF.

The chain employs TRBV24-1 and TRBJ1-2, with D tentatively TRBD1 (5 bases). The CDR3 is made up of 13 amino acids. V lost 5 bases to trimming and J lost 6 bases, with 12 bases between them. The germline CDR1 and CDR2 sequences are KGHDR and SFDVKD. CDR3 coding DNA: TGTGCCACCAGTGGGGGGGAATCCGATGGCTACACCTTC. Amino acid sequence: CATSGGESDGYTF.

The chain is built from TRBV20-1 and TRBJ1-5; D is unclear. This CDR3 contains 11 residues. Germline V gene lookup returns CDR1 DFQATT and CDR2 SNEGSKA (reference sequence). V lost 1 base, J lost 6 bases, and 4 bases lay in between. The CDR3 spells CSARVGQPQHF. The CDR3 DNA is TGCAGTGCTAGAGTCGGTCAGCCCCAGCATTTT.

The chain couples TRBV4-1 to TRBJ1-4, with 9 bases lining up with TRBD1. Germline V gene lookup returns CDR1 MGHRA and CDR2 YSYEKL. The CDR3 is made up of 16 amino acids. V was clipped by 4 bases and J by 8 bases; unmatched bases: 11. As DNA, the CDR3 is TGCGCCAGCAGCCCGCCGCGGGGGACAGGGCCCGAAAAACTGTTTTTT. This codes for CASSPPRGTGPEKLFF.

The chain has TRBV28 and TRBJ1-2; unclear D gene. The CDR3 loop spans 13 amino acids. Trimming took off 2 bases at V and 4 bases at J, with 8 bases between the two ends. Looked up from germline, CDR1 is MDHEN and CDR2 is SYDVKM. CDR3 nucleotide sequence: TGTGCCAGCAGTTTACCGCGGCGCTATGGCTACACCTTC. The encoded protein is CASSLPRRYGYTF.

Points on this clone: Other nucleotide sequences from this sample produce the same CDR3. J is TRBJ1-6 and V is TRBV27, with TRBD1 matching 9 bases. The V segment lost 6 bases and the J segment 11 bases; nucleotides outside the gene matches: 5. Germline V gene sequence: CDR1 MNHEY, CDR2 SMNVEV (reference sequence). The CDR3 length is 13 residues. CDR3 DNA: TGTGCCAGCAGCTTGGGACAGGGACCACCCCTCCACTTT. Amino acids: CASSLGQGPPLHF.

In the case of this clone: A read error is possible here, since a much larger clone lies one base away. Within the sample, other DNA sequences also encode this same CDR3. CDR3 sequence: CASSPGTGSGNTIYF. The DNA of the CDR3 is TGTGCCAGCAGCCCCGGGACAGGGTCTGGAAACACCATATATTTT. This chain connects TRBV3-1 (or the pseudogene TRBV3-2) to TRBJ1-3; 9 bases align to TRBD1. Germline V gives CDR1 LGHDT, CDR2 YNNKEL (reference sequence). CDR3 length equals 15 residues. After removal of 4 bases from V and 1 base from J, the junction contained 2 bases not matched to a gene.

The sample holds one count of this clone. This sequence joins TRBV27 and TRBJ1-5, with a weak D call TRBD1 (6 bases). This CDR3 is built from 18 residues. V gave up 1 base and J gave up 8 bases, with 24 bases separating them. Germline V lookup: CDR1 MNHEY, CDR2 SMNVEV (reference sequence). The CDR3 DNA reads TGTGCCAGCAGTTTATATGGGGCAGGGGCCACCTGGGTGAAGCCCCAGCATTTT. It encodes CASSLYGAGATWVKPQHF.

The chain uses TRBV10-3 and TRBJ1-2, with TRBD1 matching 12 bases. CDR1 is ENHRY, CDR2 SYGVKD, per germline. V lost 7 bases to trimming and J lost 8 bases; unmatched junction nucleotides: 5. The CDR3 has 13 residues. The CDR3 loop is CAIKWDRGLGYTF. Written as DNA, the CDR3 is TGTGCCATCAAATGGGACAGGGGGCTCGGCTACACCTTC.

The gene calls are TRBV4-1 and TRBJ1-1, with D uncertain. This CDR3 comprises 13 residues. In germline, CDR1 is MGHRA, CDR2 YSYEKL. The ends were cut back, 0 bases at V and 3 bases at J, with 5 bases in the middle. As DNA, the CDR3 is TGCGCCAGCAGCCAAGAGGGCTACACTGAAGCTTTCTTT. Residues: CASSQEGYTEAFF.

The chain has TRBV5-5 and TRBJ1-2; the D is unclear. Trimming shortened V by 2 bases and J by 3 bases, and 11 bases separated the two germline ends. CDR3 length equals 14 residues. The germline CDR1 and CDR2 sequences are SGHKS and YYEKEE (reference sequence). CDR3 in DNA: TGTGCCAGCAGCTTAATAGAAACAGACTATGGCTACACCTTC. Encoded protein: CASSLIETDYGYTF. Variable domain in full (rest from reference TRBV5-5 and TRBJ1-2): DAGVTQSPTHLIKTRGQQVTLRCSPISGHKSVSWYQQVLGQGPQFIFQYYEKEERGRGNFPDRFSARQFPNYSSELNVNALLLGDSALYLCASSLIETDYGYTFGSGTRLTVV.

The chain recombines TRBV4-1 with TRBJ1-1; the D gene is possibly TRBD1 (5 bases). The V end was cut by 3 bases, the J end by 5 bases, with 10 bases between. Germline lookup yields CDR1 MGHRA and CDR2 YSYEKL. This CDR3 has 13 amino acids. As DNA, the CDR3 is TGCGCCAGCAGCCAGATCCGGGGGACTGAAGCTTTCTTT. Translated: CASSQIRGTEAFF.

The table lists this clone with a count of one. V and J are TRBV11-3 and TRBJ2-7; 11 bases are a match to TRBD1. Per germline, CDR1 SGHNT and CDR2 YENEEA. The CDR3 has 15 amino acids. J was trimmed by 6 bases and V by 5 bases; bases with no gene match: 9. Here the CDR3 reads CASSQRGQGAGEQYF. CDR3 DNA: TGTGCCAGCAGCCAAAGAGGACAGGGGGCGGGCGAGCAGTACTTC.

This clone has more than one count but fewer than ten. This chain joins TRBV28 and TRBJ1-1, with a possible D match to TRBD1 (5 bases). Trimming cost V 3 bases and J 3 bases, with 17 bases left between them. Germline values: CDR1 MDHEN, CDR2 SYDVKM. The CDR3 consists of 16 residues. CDR3 loop: CASSLGGSRGDTEAFF. In DNA, the CDR3 is TGTGCCAGCAGTTTGGGGGGATCAAGAGGGGACACTGAAGCTTTCTTT.

The gene calls are TRBV9 and TRBJ1-1; a weak D match, TRBD1 (6 bases). V lost 3 bases and J lost 11, with 20 bases in between. There are 14 residues in the CDR3. Per the germline V gene, CDR1 is SGDLS and CDR2 is YYNGEE. CDR3 sequence (DNA): TGTGCCAGCAGCGCAGCGGGGGGGCGCGTGGAGGCTTTCTTT. Translation: CASSAAGGRVEAFF.

This chain uses TRBV2 with TRBJ2-3; 13 bases agree with TRBD2. CDR3 length: 17 amino acids. Losses at the gene ends were 5 bases for V and 4 bases for J; bases not matched to a gene: 9. Looked up from germline, CDR1 is SNHLY and CDR2 is FYNNEI. Here the CDR3 reads CASSPGLLAGGPDTQYF. CDR3 nucleotides: TGTGCCAGCAGTCCGGGACTACTAGCGGGGGGGCCAGATACGCAGTATTTT.

CDR3 bases: TGTGCCTGGACCCGGACAGGGGTTGGTAACTATGGCTACACCTTC. As protein: CAWTRTGVGNYGYTF. The chain is built from TRBV30 and TRBJ1-2, with TRBD1 identical over 9 bases. The CDR3 length is 15 residues. Germline V gene lookup returns CDR1 GTSNPN and CDR2 SVGIG (reference sequence). J lost 1 base, V lost 4 bases, and 7 bases had no gene match.

The CDR3 reads CATSESLGAEQFF. DNA for the CDR3: TGTGCCACCAGTGAATCGCTAGGAGCTGAGCAGTTCTTC. The V gene is TRBV24-1, the J gene TRBJ2-1; D uncertain. Germline-derived CDR1 and CDR2 are KGHDR and SFDVKD. This CDR3 is 13 amino acids long. Trimming removed 4 bases at V and 9 bases at J, with 12 bases between.

The gene calls are TRBV29-1 and TRBJ2-2; tentatively, D is TRBD2 (6 bases). The CDR3 is 12 residues long. Between the trimmed V and J ends, which lost 5 bases and 6 bases, there was a span of 10 bases. From germline, CDR1 is SQVTM and CDR2 ANQGSEA. The CDR3 protein is CSVLGGSGELFF. The CDR3 DNA sequence: TGCAGCGTTCTGGGGGGTTCCGGGGAGCTGTTTTTT.

The chain links TRBV5-1 to TRBJ2-7, with 7 bases identical to TRBD1. Germline V gives CDR1 SGHRS, CDR2 YFSETQ. The CDR3 is 14 amino acids. The J segment lost 0 bases and the V segment lost 5 bases, leaving 5 bases of the junction unmatched. The CDR3 region has the DNA TGCGCCAGCAGAGCCGGGACAGCCTCCTACGAGCAGTACTTC. Amino acid sequence: CASRAGTASYEQYF.

The rearrangement joins TRBV5-1 to TRBJ2-7; 7 nucleotides align to TRBD2. The CDR3 consists of 14 residues. CDR1 is SGHRS, CDR2 YFSETQ, per germline. Germline trimming cut 3 bases from V and 2 bases from J; bases unmatched to any gene: 5. The CDR3 loop is CASSWEGQPYEQYF. CDR3 sequence (DNA): TGCGCCAGCAGCTGGGAGGGGCAGCCCTACGAGCAGTACTTC.